This TCR beta chain is from a study of naive and memory T cell subsets. An equimolar mix of two oligonucleotides served as the beta constant-region primer for TRBC1 and TRBC2. TCRdb re-called the UMI-ligation and nested PCR reads with MiXCR, one entry per CDR3 protein. The table lists about 85,000 distinct CDR3 sequences, over 10% of them singletons, with roughly 0.9% in the top ten. The sample holds a few counts of this clonotype. Separate alpha and beta amplification began at the second PCR step. This sequence originates from a human donor in good health. The sequenced sample consisted of central memory CD4+ T cells from blood.

CDR3 sequence: CASSQGTANQPQHF. The CDR3 DNA sequence: TGCGCCAGCAGCCAAGGGACGGCCAACCAGCCCCAGCATTTT. This chain joins TRBV4-1 and TRBJ1-5; D not resolved. Between the trimmed V and J ends, which lost 1 base and 7 bases, there was a span of 11 bases. The CDR3 runs 14 residues. Germline lookup yields CDR1 MGHRA and CDR2 YSYEKL.